The rows below give T cell receptor beta chains drawn from one sample of a study of blood T cell repertoires in COVID-19. Measured with immunoSEQ multiplex PCR; TCRdb has only the in-frame clones, and not every one. The sample shows hundreds of thousands of clones, about 85% of them seen only once. Sequences were obtained from peripheral blood. These receptor sequences come from a man aged 55 to 69 who had recovered from COVID-19. Both conserved end residues are part of each CDR3. D genes are given only for firm matches. Size values are once, few and many counts, or a class for expanded clones, and some rows have none.

-,-,TRBV7-9,TRBJ2-3,CASSGGDTQYF,TGTGCCAGCAGCGGAGGGGATACGCAGTATTTT
-,-,TRBV5-1,TRBJ2-7,CASSLGSVGGYEQYF,TGCGCCAGCAGCTTGGGATCGGTCGGGGGTTACGAGCAGTACTTC
TRBD2,-,TRBV7-2,TRBJ2-3,CASSLGSRGSGDTQYF,TGTGCCAGCAGCTTAGGGTCGCGGGGGTCGGGAGATACGCAGTATTTT
TRBD2,-,TRBV5-1,TRBJ2-1,CASSLASGGKYEQFF,TGCGCCAGCAGCTTGGCTAGCGGGGGGAAGTATGAGCAGTTCTTC
-,-,TRBV6-5,TRBJ1-1,CASSYSSGRTEAFF,TGTGCCAGCAGTTACTCGTCAGGGCGCACTGAAGCTTTCTTT
-,once,TRBV5-5,TRBJ2-7,CASSLVSGSSYEQYF,TGTGCCAGCAGCTTGGTGTCGGGGAGCTCCTACGAGCAGTACTTC
TRBD1,few,TRBV5-1,TRBJ2-2,CASSAGTGKVAGELFF,TGCGCCAGCAGCGCTGGGACAGGGAAGGTGGCCGGGGAGCTGTTTTTT
TRBD2,few,TRBV7-9,TRBJ2-1,CASSFAGGGPNEQFF,TGTGCCAGCAGCTTTGCGGGGGGAGGGCCCAATGAGCAGTTCTTC
TRBD2,-,TRBV2,TRBJ2-1,CARWTGTSGGYNEQFF,TGTGCCAGATGGACCGGGACTAGCGGGGGCTACAATGAGCAGTTCTTC
-,-,TRBV7-9,TRBJ2-4,CASSSTELAKNIQYF,TGTGCCAGCAGCTCGACTGAACTAGCCAAAAACATTCAGTACTTC
-,-,TRBV5-6,TRBJ2-5,CASRGGARETQYF,TGTGCCAGCAGGGGGGGGGCTCGAGAGACCCAGTACTTC
-,-,TRBV6-5,TRBJ2-5,CAAWKLAGTAQYF,TGTGCCGCCTGGAAACTAGCTGGGACGGCCCAGTACTTC
TRBD2,-,TRBV4-1,TRBJ2-1,CASSQDGAGGYEQFF,TGCGCCAGCAGCCAAGATGGGGCGGGAGGCTATGAGCAGTTCTTC
TRBD1,-,TRBV20-1,TRBJ1-1,CSASWAGQGNTEAFF,TGCAGTGCTAGTTGGGCGGGACAGGGGAACACTGAAGCTTTCTTT
TRBD2,-,TRBV3-1/TRBV3-2,TRBJ2-1,CASSLIAGGYNEQFF,TGTGCCAGCAGCCTCATAGCGGGGGGCTACAATGAGCAGTTCTTC
-,-,TRBV13,TRBJ1-2,CASSLRPHRESNGYTF,TGTGCCAGCAGCCTCCGCCCTCACAGGGAATCTAATGGCTACACCTTC
TRBD2,-,TRBV6-5,TRBJ2-7,CAIPSGLGAEEQYF,TGTGCCATCCCCTCGGGACTAGGCGCGGAGGAGCAGTACTTC
-,-,TRBV5-1,TRBJ2-7,CASSLDFIYEQYF,TGCGCCAGCAGCTTGGACTTTATCTACGAGCAGTACTTC
-,once,TRBV19,TRBJ1-5,CASSSPGFYSNQPQHF,TGTGCCAGTAGCTCCCCAGGGTTCTATAGCAATCAGCCCCAGCATTTT
-,-,TRBV5-1,TRBJ1-1,CASSLGANTEAFF,TGCGCCAGCAGCTTGGGAGCGAACACTGAAGCTTTCTTT
-,-,TRBV30,TRBJ1-2,CARSVGEGYGYTF,TGTGCCCGCTCTGTGGGCGAGGGCTATGGCTACACCTTC
TRBD2,-,TRBV6-5,TRBJ2-1,CASSTGTSGPNEQFF,TGTGCCAGCAGTACCGGGACTAGCGGCCCCAATGAGCAGTTCTTC
-,-,TRBV2,TRBJ1-4,CASSREEEKLFF,TGTGCCAGCAGTCGAGAGGAAGAAAAACTGTTTTTT
TRBD1,-,TRBV5-1,TRBJ1-4,CASSFTGVNEKLFF,TGCGCCAGCAGCTTCACAGGGGTTAATGAAAAACTGTTTTTT
TRBD1,-,TRBV19,TRBJ2-5,CASTRQGAVSGETQYF,TGTGCCAGTACCAGACAGGGGGCGGTATCCGGAGAGACCCAGTACTTC
TRBD1,-,TRBV12-5,TRBJ2-2,CASGRPQGAWDTGELFF,TGTGCTAGTGGTCGCCCACAGGGGGCATGGGACACCGGGGAGCTGTTTTTT
-,-,TRBV30,TRBJ1-4,CAWSGTGGEKLFF,TGTGCCTGGAGTGGGACGGGGGGTGAAAAACTGTTTTTT
TRBD2,-,TRBV5-1,TRBJ2-1,CASTPRGSSGEYNEQFF,TGCGCCAGCACCCCACGGGGGTCTAGCGGGGAGTACAATGAGCAGTTCTTC
TRBD2,-,TRBV19,TRBJ2-2,CASSISGGETGELFF,TGTGCCAGTAGTATTAGCGGGGGAGAAACCGGGGAGCTGTTTTTT
-,-,TRBV24-1,TRBJ2-3,CATSAQVSTDTQYF,TGTGCCACCAGTGCACAAGTTAGCACAGATACGCAGTATTTT
TRBD1,-,TRBV6-4,TRBJ2-1,CASRLGTGLIYEQFF,TGTGCCAGCAGGCTCGGGACAGGGTTAATCTATGAGCAGTTCTTC
TRBD1,-,TRBV12-5,TRBJ2-5,CASGLGLNPTGGQETQYF,TGTGCTAGTGGTTTGGGGTTAAACCCGACAGGGGGCCAAGAGACCCAGTACTTC
-,-,TRBV9,TRBJ1-1,CASSEGFRNTEAFF,TGTGCCAGCTCCGAGGGTTTCCGGAACACTGAAGCTTTCTTT
-,-,TRBV2,TRBJ1-2,CASSPRRDSHYGYTF,TGTGCCAGCAGTCCCCGCCGGGATTCGCACTATGGCTACACCTTC
-,once,TRBV6-6,TRBJ1-4,CASSSVSEKLFF,TGTGCCAGCAGTTCGGTTAGTGAAAAACTGTTTTTT
-,-,TRBV28,TRBJ1-5,CASSPGRGYNQPQHF,TGTGCCAGCAGCCCGGGTCGAGGGTACAATCAGCCCCAGCATTTT
TRBD1,-,TRBV10-3,TRBJ1-2,CAISKGQENYGYTF,TGTGCCATCAGCAAGGGACAGGAGAACTATGGCTACACCTTC
-,once,TRBV7-9,TRBJ2-2,CASSLGLPTGAKDTGELFF,TGTGCCAGCAGCTTAGGCCTTCCAACCGGAGCGAAAGACACCGGGGAGCTGTTTTTT
-,-,TRBV7-6,TRBJ2-2,CASSRGRGATGELFF,TGTGCCAGCAGCCGCGGACGGGGGGCCACCGGGGAGCTGTTTTTT
-,-,TRBV27,TRBJ2-3,CASSLRRIARDTQYF,TGTGCCAGCAGTTTAAGGAGGATAGCGCGAGATACGCAGTATTTT
-,-,TRBV11-2,TRBJ1-4,CASSLRSGSAEKLFF,TGTGCCAGCAGCTTAAGATCCGGGTCGGCGGAAAAACTGTTTTTT
-,-,TRBV6-5,TRBJ1-2,CASSYSRTVTNYGYTF,TGTGCCAGCAGTTACTCTAGGACAGTTACTAACTATGGCTACACCTTC
-,-,TRBV7-9,TRBJ2-3,CASSLTSGTDTQYF,TGTGCCAGCAGCTTAACGTCCGGGACAGATACGCAGTATTTT
-,-,TRBV3-1/TRBV3-2,TRBJ1-1,CASSQANPPEAFF,TGTGCCAGCAGCCAAGCTAACCCGCCGGAAGCTTTCTTT
TRBD1,-,TRBV28,TRBJ1-5,CASSFRDRVNQPQHF,TGTGCCAGCAGTTTCCGGGACAGGGTCAATCAGCCCCAGCATTTT
TRBD2,-,TRBV11-2,TRBJ2-1,CASSLSGGHYNEQFF,TGTGCCAGCAGCTTAAGCGGGGGGCACTACAATGAGCAGTTCTTC
TRBD1,-,TRBV10-2,TRBJ1-1,CASGRQGTMNTEAFF,TGCGCCAGCGGTAGACAGGGGACAATGAACACTGAAGCTTTCTTT
-,-,TRBV5-1,TRBJ2-3,CASSFTPGRGNTDTQYF,TGCGCCAGCAGCTTTACCCCAGGACGGGGAAACACAGATACGCAGTATTTT
-,few,TRBV30,TRBJ1-5,CAWSGGGNQPQHF,TGTGCCTGGAGTGGGGGGGGCAATCAGCCCCAGCATTTT
TRBD2,-,TRBV3-1/TRBV3-2,TRBJ2-5,CASSRDSGGVGTQYF,TGTGCCAGCAGCCGGGATAGCGGGGGGGTTGGGACCCAGTACTTC
TRBD1,-,TRBV7-7,TRBJ2-2,CASSPDRGASTGELFF,TGTGCCAGCAGTCCAGACAGGGGAGCGAGCACCGGGGAGCTGTTTTTT
TRBD2,-,TRBV9,TRBJ2-2,CASSATMTSWGGELFF,TGTGCCAGCAGCGCGACGATGACTAGCTGGGGCGGGGAGCTGTTTTTT
-,-,TRBV7-2,TRBJ1-1,CASRPGTRDLEAFF,TGTGCCAGCAGACCCGGGACACGAGACCTTGAAGCTTTCTTT